This T cell receptor (beta chain) was observed in a study of shared clonotypes between healthy human individuals. Profiled with immunoSEQ multiplex PCR; TCRdb holds only in-frame clones, not every one. The data contain hundreds of thousands of clones, roughly 70% of them seen just once; the ten biggest clones take up less than 11%. Unmatched junction bases numbered 12, after V lost 6 bases and J lost 0 bases. Germline V gene sequence: CDR1 SNHLY, CDR2 FYNNEI. The CDR3 runs to 19 residues. Material for sequencing was memory CD4+ T cells sorted from blood. The subset here: CD45RA-negative fraction. The clonotype was recovered from a man between 25 and 39 years old in good health. V usage is TRBV2 and J usage is TRBJ2-6; 9 bases are a match to TRBD2. CDR3 in amino acids: CASSLEWIAGVSGANVLTF. CDR3 DNA: TGTGCCAGCAGCTTGGAGTGGATAGCGGGAGTCTCTGGGGCCAACGTCCTGACTTTC.